This T cell receptor beta chain derives from a study of blood T cell repertoires in COVID-19. Across the study: The United States, Italy and Spain were the sources of the acute and convalescent COVID-19 samples. Sample material is recorded as cDNA or gDNA derived from T cells, B-cell-depleted T cells, or PBMCs.

Germline V gene sequence: CDR1 MNHEY, CDR2 SMNVEV (reference sequence). V lost 4 bases, J lost 4 bases, and 13 bases lay in between. The CDR3 has 14 amino acids. Original handling: Scientists estimated how many nucleated cells there were by amplifying reference gene primers. The table came from immunoSEQ multiplex PCR; TCRdb's copy has only in-frame clones and leaves some out. The D gene and trimming were derived from the DNA, and the V and J assignments and clone size from that table. The sample shows about 150,000 clones, around 84% of them seen only once. The TCR comes from a man aged 55-75 years with active or convalescent COVID-19. J is TRBJ1-1 and V is TRBV27, with TRBD1 as a possible D gene (6 bases). Sequencing input: peripheral blood. This CDR3 is CASSSDRLLTEAFF. The DNA of the CDR3 is TGTGCCAGCAGTTCAGACAGGTTGCTCACTGAAGCTTTCTTT.